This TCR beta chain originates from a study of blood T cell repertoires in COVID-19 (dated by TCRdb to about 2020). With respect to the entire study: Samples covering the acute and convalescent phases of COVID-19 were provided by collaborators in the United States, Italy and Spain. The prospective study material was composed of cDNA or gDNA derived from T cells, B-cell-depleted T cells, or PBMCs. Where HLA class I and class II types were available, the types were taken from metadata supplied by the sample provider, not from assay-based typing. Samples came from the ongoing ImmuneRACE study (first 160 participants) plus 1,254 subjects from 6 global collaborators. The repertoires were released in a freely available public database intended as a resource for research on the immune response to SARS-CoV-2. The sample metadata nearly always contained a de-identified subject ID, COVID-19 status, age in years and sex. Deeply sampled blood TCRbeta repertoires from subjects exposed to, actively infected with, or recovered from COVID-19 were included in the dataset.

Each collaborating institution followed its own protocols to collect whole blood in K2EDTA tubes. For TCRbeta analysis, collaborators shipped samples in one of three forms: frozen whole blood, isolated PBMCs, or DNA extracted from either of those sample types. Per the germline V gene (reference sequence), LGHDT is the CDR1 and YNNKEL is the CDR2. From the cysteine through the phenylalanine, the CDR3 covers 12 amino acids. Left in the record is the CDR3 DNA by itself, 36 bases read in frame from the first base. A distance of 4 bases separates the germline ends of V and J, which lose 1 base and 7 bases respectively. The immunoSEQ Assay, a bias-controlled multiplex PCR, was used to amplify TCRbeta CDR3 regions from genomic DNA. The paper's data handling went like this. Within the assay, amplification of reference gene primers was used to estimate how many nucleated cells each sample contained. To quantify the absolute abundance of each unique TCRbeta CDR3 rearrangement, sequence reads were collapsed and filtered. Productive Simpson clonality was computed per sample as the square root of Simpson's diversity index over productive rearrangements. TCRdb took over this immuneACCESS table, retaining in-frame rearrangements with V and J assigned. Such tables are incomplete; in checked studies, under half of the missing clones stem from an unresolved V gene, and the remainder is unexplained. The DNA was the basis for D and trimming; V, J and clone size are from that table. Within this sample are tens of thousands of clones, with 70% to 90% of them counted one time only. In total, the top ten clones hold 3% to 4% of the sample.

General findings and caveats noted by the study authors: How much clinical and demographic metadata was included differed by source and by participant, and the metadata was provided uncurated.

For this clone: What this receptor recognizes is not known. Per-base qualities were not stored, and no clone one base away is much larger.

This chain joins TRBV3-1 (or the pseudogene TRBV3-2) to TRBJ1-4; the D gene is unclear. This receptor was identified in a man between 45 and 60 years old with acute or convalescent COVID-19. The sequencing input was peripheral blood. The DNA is TGTGCCAGCAGCCAAGTAATTGAAAAACTGTTTTTT. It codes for CASSQVIEKLFF.